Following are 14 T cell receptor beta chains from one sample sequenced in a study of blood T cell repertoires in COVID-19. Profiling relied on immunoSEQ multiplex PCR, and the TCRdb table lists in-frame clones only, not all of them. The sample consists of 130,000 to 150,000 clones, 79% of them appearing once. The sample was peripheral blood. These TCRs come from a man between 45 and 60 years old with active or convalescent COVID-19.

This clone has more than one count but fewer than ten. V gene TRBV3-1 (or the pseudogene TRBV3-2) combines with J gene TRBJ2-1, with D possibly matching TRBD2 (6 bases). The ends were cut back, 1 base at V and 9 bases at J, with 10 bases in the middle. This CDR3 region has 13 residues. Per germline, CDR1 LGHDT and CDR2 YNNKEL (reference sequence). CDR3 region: CASSQGRAGEQFF. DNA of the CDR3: TGTGCCAGCAGCCAAGGGAGGGCGGGTGAGCAGTTCTTC.

The CDR3 reads CASSSGEGHQPQHF. The CDR3, as DNA: TGTGCCAGCTCTTCGGGAGAGGGGCATCAGCCCCAGCATTTT. This chain uses TRBV18 with TRBJ1-5; D might be TRBD1 (5 bases). V dropped 6 bases and J dropped 5 bases, with 14 bases sitting between them. This CDR3 has 14 residues. Germline CDR1 KGHSH, CDR2 LQKENI.

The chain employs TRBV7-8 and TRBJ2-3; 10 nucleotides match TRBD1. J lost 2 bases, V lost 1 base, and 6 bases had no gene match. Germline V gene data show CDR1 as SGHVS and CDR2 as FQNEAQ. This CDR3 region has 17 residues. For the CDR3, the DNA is TGTGCCAGCAGCTTAGGGCGGACAGGGGGTCTCACAGATACGCAGTATTTT. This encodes CASSLGRTGGLTDTQYF.

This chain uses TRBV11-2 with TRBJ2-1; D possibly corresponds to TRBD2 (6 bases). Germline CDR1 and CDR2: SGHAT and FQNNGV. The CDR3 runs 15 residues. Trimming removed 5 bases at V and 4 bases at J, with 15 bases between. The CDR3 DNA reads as TGTGCCAGCAGCCCCATGGGACTCATGTACAATGAGCAGTTCTTC. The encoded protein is CASSPMGLMYNEQFF.

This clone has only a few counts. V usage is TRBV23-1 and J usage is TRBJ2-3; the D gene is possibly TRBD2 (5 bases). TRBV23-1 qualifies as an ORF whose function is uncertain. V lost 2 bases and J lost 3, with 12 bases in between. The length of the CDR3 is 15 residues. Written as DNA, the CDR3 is TGCGCCAGCAGTCAAAGAGGGCCGGGGACAGATACGCAGTATTTT. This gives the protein CASSQRGPGTDTQYF.

CDR3 nucleotides: TGTGCCAGCAGTACCGGGACAGGGGGTAATTCACCCCTCCACTTT. Residues: CASSTGTGGNSPLHF. The chain couples TRBV27 to TRBJ1-6; 11 bases line up with TRBD1. Losses at the gene ends were 5 bases for V and 6 bases for J; bases not matched to a gene: 3. This CDR3 comprises 15 residues. Per germline, CDR1 MNHEY and CDR2 SMNVEV (reference sequence).

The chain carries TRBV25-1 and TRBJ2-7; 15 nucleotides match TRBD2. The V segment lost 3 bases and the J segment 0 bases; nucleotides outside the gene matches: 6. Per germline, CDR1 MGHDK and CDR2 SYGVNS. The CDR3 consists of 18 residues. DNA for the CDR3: TGTGCCAGCAGTGATTGGGGACTAGCGGGAGGAAGCTCCTACGAGCAGTACTTC. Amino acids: CASSDWGLAGGSSYEQYF.

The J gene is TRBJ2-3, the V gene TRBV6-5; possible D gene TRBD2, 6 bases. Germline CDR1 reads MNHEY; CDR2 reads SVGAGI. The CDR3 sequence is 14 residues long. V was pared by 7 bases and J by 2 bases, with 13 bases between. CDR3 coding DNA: TGTGCCAGCACCATGAGGAGGGACACAGATACGCAGTATTTT. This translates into CASTMRRDTDTQYF.

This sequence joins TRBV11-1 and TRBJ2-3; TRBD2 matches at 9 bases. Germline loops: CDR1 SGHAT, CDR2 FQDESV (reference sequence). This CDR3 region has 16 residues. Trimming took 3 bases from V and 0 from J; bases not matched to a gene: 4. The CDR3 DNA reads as TGTGCCAGCAGCTTTTTGACTAGCGGAAGCACAGATACGCAGTATTTT. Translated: CASSFLTSGSTDTQYF.

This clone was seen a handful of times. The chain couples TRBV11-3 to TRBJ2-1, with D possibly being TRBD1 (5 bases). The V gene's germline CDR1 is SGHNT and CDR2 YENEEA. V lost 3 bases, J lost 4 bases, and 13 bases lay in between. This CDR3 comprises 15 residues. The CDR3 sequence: CASSLTQGGYNEQFF. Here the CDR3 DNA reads TGTGCCAGCAGCTTGACGCAGGGCGGATACAATGAGCAGTTCTTC.

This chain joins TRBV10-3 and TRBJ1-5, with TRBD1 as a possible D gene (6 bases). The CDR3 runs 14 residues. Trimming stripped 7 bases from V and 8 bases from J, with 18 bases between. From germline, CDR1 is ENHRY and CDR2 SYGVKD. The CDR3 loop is CAIKDSARGEPQHF. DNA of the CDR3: TGTGCCATCAAGGACAGTGCCAGGGGTGAGCCCCAGCATTTT.

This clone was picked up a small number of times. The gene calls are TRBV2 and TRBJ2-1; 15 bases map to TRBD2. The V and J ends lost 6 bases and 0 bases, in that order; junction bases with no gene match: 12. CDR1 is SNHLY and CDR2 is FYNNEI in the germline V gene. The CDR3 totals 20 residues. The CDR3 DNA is TGTGCCAGCAGGGGGAGAACCGGGACTAGCGGGAGGCCCTCCTACAATGAGCAGTTCTTC. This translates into CASRGRTGTSGRPSYNEQFF.

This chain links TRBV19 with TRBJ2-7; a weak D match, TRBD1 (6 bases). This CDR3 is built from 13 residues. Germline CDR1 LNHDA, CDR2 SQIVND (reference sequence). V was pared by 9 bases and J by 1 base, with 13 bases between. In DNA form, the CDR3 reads TGTGCCAGCTCTCCTACAGGGTCCTACGAGCAGTACTTC. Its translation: CASSPTGSYEQYF.

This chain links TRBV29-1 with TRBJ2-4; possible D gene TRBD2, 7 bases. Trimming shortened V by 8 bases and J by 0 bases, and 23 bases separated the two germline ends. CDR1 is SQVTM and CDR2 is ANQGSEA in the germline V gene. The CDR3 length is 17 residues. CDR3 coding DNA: TGCAGCCCATGGGGGGGGGCGAAGCTAATAGCCAAAAACATTCAGTACTTC. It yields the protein CSPWGGAKLIAKNIQYF.